Only one count was recorded for the clone carrying this T cell receptor beta chain. Its antigen remains unknown. Use of 60 Vbeta and 13 Jbeta primers characterized the PCR. Sequenced by immunoSEQ multiplex PCR; TCRdb stores in-frame clones only, minus some. The table has about 140,000 clones, 65% to 80% seen once; the top ten hold approximately 3.4%. These data belong to a study of cytomegalovirus exposure and HLA in healthy donors. Each donor's status was that of a healthy bone marrow donor. With 5 bases clipped from V and 1 base from J, the junction kept 7 bases outside the gene matches. This CDR3 is built from 16 residues. In germline, CDR1 is LGHNA, CDR2 YNFKEQ. Study conclusions and caveats: The study carried out a later analysis of TCR beta sequences. It associated 16,951 of them with specific HLA alleles at a false discovery rate of 0.05.

Sequenced sample: PBMCs. The rearrangement joins TRBV4-2 to TRBJ1-5; TRBD1 matches at 8 bases. This clonotype originated in a middle-aged man in good health and CMV-seronegative. The CDR3 nucleotides read TGTGCCAGCAGCACGGGGGACAGGTCGAGCAATCAGCCCCAGCATTTT. This sequence encodes CASSTGDRSSNQPQHF.